Presented here are 4 T cell receptor beta chains from one specimen sequenced in a study of blood T cells in healthy people across ages (dated by TCRdb to about 2015). Library preparation employed 5' RACE. The instrument was an Illumina HiSeq 2500. A second PCR of 7 to 11 cycles was performed with a sample-barcoded 5' primer and a J-beta primer mix. TCRdb redid the processing of the public reads, applying fastp at Q25 and MiXCR, and retained in-frame beta chains. Rows merge per CDR3 protein into single entries with the most common DNA and genes. This sample is represented by roughly 1.6 million distinct CDR3 sequences; 30% to 35% of them were singletons. Over 9% of the sample rests with the top ten. Source material: blood. These receptors came from a woman in her thirties in good health.

The V gene is TRBV24-1, the J gene TRBJ1-2; D unresolved. The germline V and J ends were trimmed by 3 bases and 10 bases, with 11 bases remaining between them. The CDR3 length is 12 residues. Germline-derived CDR1 and CDR2 are KGHDR and SFDVKD. The CDR3 coding sequence is TGTGCCACCAGTGATATCGCCGGCCACTACACCTTC. Translating it yields CATSDIAGHYTF.

This rearrangement joins TRBV20-1 to TRBJ2-7; 8 nucleotides line up with TRBD1. The length of the CDR3 is 14 residues. In germline, CDR1 is DFQATT, CDR2 SNEGSKA (reference sequence). The CDR3 DNA reads TGCAGCGCTTCGGACAGGGTAACGTCCTACGAGCAGTACTTC. Translated, it gives CSASDRVTSYEQYF.

V usage is TRBV20-1 and J usage is TRBJ2-3; D uncertain. Deletions cut 4 bases from V and 7 bases from J, with 0 bases between. Germline V gives CDR1 DFQATT, CDR2 SNEGSKA (reference sequence). This CDR3 is 8 amino acids long. DNA for the CDR3: TGCAGTGCTAATACGCAGTATTTT. Its translation is CSANTQYF.

As for this clonotype: Germline and junction disagree at one end, which may indicate a read error. The V gene is TRBV9, the J gene TRBJ2-7, with D perhaps matching TRBD2 (6 bases). CDR3 length: 13 amino acids. The germline CDR1 and CDR2 sequences are SGDLS and YYNGEE. CDR3 nucleotide sequence: TGTGCCAACAGCGTGGGGGGTTCCTACGAGCAGTACTTC. Amino acid sequence: CANSVGGSYEQYF.